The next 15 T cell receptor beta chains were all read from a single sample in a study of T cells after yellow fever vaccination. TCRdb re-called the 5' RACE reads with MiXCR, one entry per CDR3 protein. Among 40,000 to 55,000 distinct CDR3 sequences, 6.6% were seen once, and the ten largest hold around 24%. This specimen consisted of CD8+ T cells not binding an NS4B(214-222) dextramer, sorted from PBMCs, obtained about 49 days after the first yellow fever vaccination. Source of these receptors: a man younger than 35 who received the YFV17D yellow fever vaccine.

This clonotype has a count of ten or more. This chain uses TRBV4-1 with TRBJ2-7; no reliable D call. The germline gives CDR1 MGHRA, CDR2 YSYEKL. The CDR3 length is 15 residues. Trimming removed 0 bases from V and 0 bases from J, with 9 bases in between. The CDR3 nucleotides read TGCGCCAGCAGCCAAGATGTAACGAGCTCCTACGAGCAGTACTTC. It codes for CASSQDVTSSYEQYF.

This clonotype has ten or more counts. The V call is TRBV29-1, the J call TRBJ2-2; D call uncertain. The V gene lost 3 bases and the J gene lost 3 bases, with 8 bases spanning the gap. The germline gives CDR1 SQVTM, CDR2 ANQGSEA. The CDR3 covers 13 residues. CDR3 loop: CSVEGFYTGELFF. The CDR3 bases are TGCAGCGTTGAGGGATTCTACACCGGGGAGCTGTTTTTT.

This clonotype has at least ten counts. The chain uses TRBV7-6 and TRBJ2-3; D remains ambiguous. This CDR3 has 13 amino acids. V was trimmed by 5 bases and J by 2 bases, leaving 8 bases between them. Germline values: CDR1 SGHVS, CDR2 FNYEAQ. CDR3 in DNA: TGTGCCAGCAGCCCGAGTGACACAGATACGCAGTATTTT. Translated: CASSPSDTDTQYF.

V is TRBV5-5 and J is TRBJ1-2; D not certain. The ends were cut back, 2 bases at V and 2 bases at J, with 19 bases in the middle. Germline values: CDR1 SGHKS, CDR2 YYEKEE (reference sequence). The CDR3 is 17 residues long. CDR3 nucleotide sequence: TGTGCCAGCAGCTTAGATGCGGGGAGCCTTCAGAACTATGGCTACACCTTC. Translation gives CASSLDAGSLQNYGYTF.

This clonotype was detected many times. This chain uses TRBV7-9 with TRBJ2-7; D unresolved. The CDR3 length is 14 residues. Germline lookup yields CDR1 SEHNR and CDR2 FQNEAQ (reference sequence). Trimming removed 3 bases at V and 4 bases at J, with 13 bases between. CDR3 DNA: TGTGCCAGCAGCTTTGAAGAATACCTGTACGAGCAGTACTTC. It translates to CASSFEEYLYEQYF.

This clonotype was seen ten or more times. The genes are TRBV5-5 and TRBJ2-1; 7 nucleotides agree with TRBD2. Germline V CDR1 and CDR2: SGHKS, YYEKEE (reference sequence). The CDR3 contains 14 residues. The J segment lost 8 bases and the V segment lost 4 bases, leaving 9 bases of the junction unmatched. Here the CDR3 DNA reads TGTGCCAGCAGCCCCGTGACTAGCATCCATGAGCAGTTCTTC. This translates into CASSPVTSIHEQFF.

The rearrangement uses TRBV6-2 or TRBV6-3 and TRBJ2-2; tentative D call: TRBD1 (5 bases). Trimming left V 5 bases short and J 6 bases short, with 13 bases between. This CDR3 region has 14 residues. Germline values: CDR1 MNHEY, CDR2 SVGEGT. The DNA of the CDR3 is TGTGCCAGCAGTCCCGTGGCAGGGTCCGGGGAGCTGTTTTTT. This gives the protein CASSPVAGSGELFF.

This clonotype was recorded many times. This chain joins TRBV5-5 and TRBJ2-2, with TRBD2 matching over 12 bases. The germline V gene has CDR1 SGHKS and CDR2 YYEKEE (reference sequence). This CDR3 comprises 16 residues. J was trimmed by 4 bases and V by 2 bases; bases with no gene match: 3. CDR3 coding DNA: TGTGCCAGCAGCTTTGGACTAGCGGGGCCCACCGGGGAGCTGTTTTTT. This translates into CASSFGLAGPTGELFF.

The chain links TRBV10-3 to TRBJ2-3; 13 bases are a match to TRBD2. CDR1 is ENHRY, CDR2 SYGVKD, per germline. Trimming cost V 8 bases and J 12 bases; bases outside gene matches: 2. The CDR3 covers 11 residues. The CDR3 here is CAIGLAGAQYF. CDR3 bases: TGTGCCATCGGACTAGCGGGGGCTCAGTATTTT.

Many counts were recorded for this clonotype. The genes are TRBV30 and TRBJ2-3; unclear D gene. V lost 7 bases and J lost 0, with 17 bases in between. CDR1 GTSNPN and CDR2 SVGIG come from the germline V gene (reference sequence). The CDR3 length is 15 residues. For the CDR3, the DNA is TGTGCCTTCTCGGGCGGTAGCTCTAGCACAGATACGCAGTATTTT. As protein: CAFSGGSSSTDTQYF.

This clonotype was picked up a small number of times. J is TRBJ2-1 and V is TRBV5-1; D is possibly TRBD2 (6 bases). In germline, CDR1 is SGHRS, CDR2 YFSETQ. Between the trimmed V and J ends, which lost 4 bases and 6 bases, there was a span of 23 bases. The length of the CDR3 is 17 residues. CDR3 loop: CASSPWSGLIAPNEQFF. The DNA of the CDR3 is TGCGCCAGCAGCCCTTGGTCGGGACTCATCGCCCCCAATGAGCAGTTCTTC.

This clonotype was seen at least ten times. The CDR3 loop is CASSPSDVMNTGELFF. The CDR3 DNA is TGCGCCAGCAGCCCCTCCGATGTCATGAACACCGGGGAGCTGTTTTTT. V and J are TRBV4-3 and TRBJ2-2, with unresolved D. Trimming left V 4 bases short and J 1 base short, with 13 bases between. In germline, CDR1 is LGHNA, CDR2 YSLEER. The CDR3 has 16 amino acids.

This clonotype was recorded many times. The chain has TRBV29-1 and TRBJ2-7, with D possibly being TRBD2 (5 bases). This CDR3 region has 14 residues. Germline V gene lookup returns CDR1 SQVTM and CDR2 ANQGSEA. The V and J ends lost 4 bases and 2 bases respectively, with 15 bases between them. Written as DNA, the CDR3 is TGCAGCGTTGTGCCGGCTAGCCAGCCCTACGAGCAGTACTTC. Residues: CSVVPASQPYEQYF.

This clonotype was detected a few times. CDR3 sequence reads: CASSQDLQPGRQGTGELFF. In nucleotides, the CDR3 is TGCGCCAGCAGCCAAGATCTGCAACCTGGACGACAGGGGACCGGGGAGCTGTTTTTT. The chain carries TRBV4-3 and TRBJ2-2; the match to TRBD1 covers 8 bases. Trimming took 0 bases from V and 5 from J; bases not matched to a gene: 14. The CDR3 loop spans 19 amino acids. Germline CDR1 reads LGHNA; CDR2 reads YSLEER.

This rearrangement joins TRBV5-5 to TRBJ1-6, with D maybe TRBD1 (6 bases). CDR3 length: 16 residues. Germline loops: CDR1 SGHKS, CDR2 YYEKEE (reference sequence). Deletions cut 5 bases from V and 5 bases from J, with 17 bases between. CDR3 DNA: TGTGCCAGCAGGCCCCAAGGAACAGGGAATAATTCACCCCTCCACTTT. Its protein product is CASRPQGTGNNSPLHF.